The rows below give T cell receptor beta chains drawn from one sample of a study of blood T cells in healthy people across ages. Using its own MiXCR run on the 5' RACE reads, TCRdb lists one record per CDR3 protein. Seen here are about 1.6 million distinct CDR3 sequences, 30% to 40% observed once, and the top ten hold 11%. Input material: blood. These receptors originate from a woman in her 30s in good health. CDR3s include the opening cysteine and the closing phenylalanine or tryptophan. The D gene is left open where the match is weak. Rows give clone size only sometimes, using once, few, many, or a class for an expanded clone.

clone_size,v_call,j_call,d_call,cdr3_aa,cdr3_nt
.,TRBV20-1,TRBJ2-7,TRBD2,CSARDLLAVPYEQYF,TGCAGTGCTAGAGATCTACTAGCGGTCCCCTACGAGCAGTACTTC
.,TRBV27,TRBJ1-2,TRBD1,CASSLGAGGNYGYTF,TGTGCCAGCAGTTTAGGGGCAGGGGGCAACTATGGCTACACCTTC
.,TRBV29-1,TRBJ1-3,TRBD1,CSVEDRRSGNTIYF,TGCAGCGTTGAGGACAGGCGCTCTGGAAACACCATATATTTT
few,TRBV6-4,TRBJ2-3,.,CASSESGALWNTQYF,TGTGCCAGCAGTGAGTCCGGGGCCCTTTGGAATACGCAGTATTTT
.,TRBV7-9,TRBJ2-5,.,CASGGVSSQETQYF,TGTGCCAGCGGAGGGGTTAGTTCTCAAGAGACCCAGTACTTC
few,TRBV7-9,TRBJ2-1,.,CASSARQNNEQFF,TGTGCCAGCAGCGCAAGACAGAACAATGAGCAGTTCTTC
.,TRBV10-3,TRBJ2-7,.,CAISDSSGGGYEQYF,TGTGCCATCAGCGATTCAAGCGGAGGAGGGTACGAGCAGTACTTC
.,TRBV4-2,TRBJ1-1,TRBD1,CASSHEGGPNTEAFF,TGTGCCAGCAGCCACGAAGGGGGCCCGAACACTGAAGCTTTCTTT
.,TRBV5-6,TRBJ2-1,TRBD2,CASSIGVGGLAEYNEQFF,TGTGCCAGCAGCATTGGGGTGGGGGGACTAGCGGAGTACAATGAGCAGTTCTTC
.,TRBV2,TRBJ2-1,TRBD2,CASSESRGLAGNEQFF,TGTGCCAGCAGTGAATCTAGGGGACTAGCCGGGAATGAGCAGTTCTTC
few,TRBV20-1,TRBJ2-3,.,CSARDRRSNRVPDTQYF,TGCAGTGCTAGAGATCGGAGGTCGAATCGAGTGCCAGATACGCAGTATTTT
.,TRBV27,TRBJ1-1,TRBD1,CASSATWDRGEAFF,TGTGCCAGCAGTGCAACCTGGGACAGGGGTGAAGCTTTCTTT
few,TRBV7-8,TRBJ2-5,.,CASSSRPAPVGETQYF,TGTGCCAGCAGCTCCCGCCCCGCTCCCGTGGGGGAGACCCAGTACTTC
few,TRBV12-3/TRBV12-4,TRBJ2-7,.,CASSSKGPAYEQYF,TGTGCCAGCAGTTCCAAGGGCCCCGCCTACGAGCAGTACTTC
few,TRBV2,TRBJ2-7,.,CASSAESRTYEQYF,TGTGCCAGCAGTGCAGAATCTAGGACCTACGAGCAGTACTTC
few,TRBV20-1,TRBJ1-2,TRBD1,CSADRGQFNGYTF,TGCAGTGCGGACAGGGGGCAATTCAATGGCTACACCTTC
few,TRBV28,TRBJ2-7,TRBD2,CASSPRGSGGSGEQYF,TGTGCCAGCAGTCCCCGGGGTAGCGGGGGTTCAGGCGAGCAGTACTTC
few,TRBV10-3,TRBJ1-1,TRBD1,CAISESNRGGTEAFF,TGTGCCATCAGTGAGTCGAACAGGGGGGGGACTGAAGCTTTCTTC
once,TRBV2,TRBJ2-5,TRBD2,CASSGRLAGQETQYF,TGTGCCAGCAGCGGGAGACTAGCGGGGCAAGAGACCCAGTACTTC
few,TRBV20-1,TRBJ2-1,TRBD2,CSTLAGGTNEQFF,TGCAGTACTTTAGCGGGGGGAACCAATGAGCAGTTCTTC
few,TRBV4-1,TRBJ2-1,.,CASSQDFGGRPEQFF,TGCGCCAGCAGCCAAGACTTTGGGGGGCGTCCGGAGCAGTTCTTC
once,TRBV3-1,TRBJ2-3,.,CASSLRRTTQTDTQYF,TGTGCCAGCAGCCTCCGTCGGACTACCCAAACAGATACGCAGTATTTT
once,TRBV7-3,TRBJ1-5,.,CASLTWRTQPQHF,TGTGCCAGCCTGACCTGGCGAACACAGCCCCAGCATTTT
many,TRBV10-3,TRBJ2-7,TRBD1,CAISRTGLNEQYF,TGTGCCATCAGTAGGACAGGGTTAAACGAGCAGTACTTC
few,TRBV20-1,TRBJ2-3,.,CSAAGITDTQYF,TGCAGTGCCGCCGGGATCACAGATACGCAGTATTTT
few,TRBV20-1,TRBJ2-1,TRBD2,CSAIYSGRKGTEQFF,TGCAGTGCTATATATAGCGGGAGAAAGGGGACGGAGCAGTTCTTC
many,TRBV20-1,TRBJ2-1,TRBD2,CSAKTSGGPKGYNEQFF,TGCAGTGCTAAGACTAGCGGGGGGCCCAAAGGCTACAATGAGCAGTTCTTC
.,TRBV27,TRBJ2-7,TRBD1,CASRKTGGTYEQYF,TGTGCCAGCAGGAAGACAGGGGGCACATACGAGCAGTACTTC
few,TRBV27,TRBJ2-5,.,CASGEGGLRETQYF,TGTGCCAGCGGAGAGGGGGGGTTGAGGGAGACCCAGTACTTC
.,TRBV9,TRBJ2-5,.,CASSSPRDLMEETQYF,TGTGCCAGCAGCTCCCCTCGGGACCTCATGGAGGAGACCCAGTACTTC
.,TRBV5-5,TRBJ2-5,TRBD1,CASSLEVRGIQETQYF,TGTGCCAGCAGCTTGGAGGTCAGGGGGATTCAGGAGACCCAGTACTTC
few,TRBV5-1,TRBJ1-2,.,CASSLEGTNQRHGYTF,TGCGCCAGCAGCTTGGAAGGGACAAATCAGCGGCATGGCTACACCTTC